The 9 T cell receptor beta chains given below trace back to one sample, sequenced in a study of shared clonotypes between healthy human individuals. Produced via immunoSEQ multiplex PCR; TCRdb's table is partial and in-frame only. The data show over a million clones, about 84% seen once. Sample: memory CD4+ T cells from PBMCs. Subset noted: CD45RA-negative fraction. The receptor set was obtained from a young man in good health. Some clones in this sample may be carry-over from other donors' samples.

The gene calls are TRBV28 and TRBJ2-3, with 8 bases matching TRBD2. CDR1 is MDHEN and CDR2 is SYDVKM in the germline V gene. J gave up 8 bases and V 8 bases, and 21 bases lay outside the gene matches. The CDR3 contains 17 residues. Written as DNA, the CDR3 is TGTGCCAGCGTCAGCGGGGGCGATTCTTTTCGAAGGGGTACGCAGTATTTT. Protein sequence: CASVSGGDSFRRGTQYF.

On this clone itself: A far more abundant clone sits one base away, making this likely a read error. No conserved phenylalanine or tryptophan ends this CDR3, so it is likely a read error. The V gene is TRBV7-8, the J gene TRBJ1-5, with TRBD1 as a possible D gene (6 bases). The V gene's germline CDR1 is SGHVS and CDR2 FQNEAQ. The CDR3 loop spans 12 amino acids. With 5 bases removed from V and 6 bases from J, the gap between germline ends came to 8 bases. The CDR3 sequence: CASSPTGQPQHS. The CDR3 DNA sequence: TGTGCCAGCAGCCCGACAGGTCAGCCCCAGCATTCT.

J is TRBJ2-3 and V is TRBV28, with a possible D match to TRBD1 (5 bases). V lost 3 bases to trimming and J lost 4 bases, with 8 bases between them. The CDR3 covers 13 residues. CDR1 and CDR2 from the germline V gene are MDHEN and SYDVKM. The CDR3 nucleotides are TGTGCCAGCAGTTTCCAGGGCGCAGATACGCAGTATTTT. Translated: CASSFQGADTQYF.

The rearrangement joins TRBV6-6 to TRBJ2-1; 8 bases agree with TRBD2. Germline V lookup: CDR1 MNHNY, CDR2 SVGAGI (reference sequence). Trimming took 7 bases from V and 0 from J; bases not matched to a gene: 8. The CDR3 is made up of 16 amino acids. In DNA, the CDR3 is TGTGCCAGCATTTCTTGGAGCGGGAGCTCCTACAATGAGCAGTTCTTC. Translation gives CASISWSGSSYNEQFF.

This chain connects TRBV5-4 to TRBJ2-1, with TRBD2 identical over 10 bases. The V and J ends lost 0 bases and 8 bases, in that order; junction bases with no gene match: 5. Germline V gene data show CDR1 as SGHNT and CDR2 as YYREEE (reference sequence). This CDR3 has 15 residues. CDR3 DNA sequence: TGTGCCAGCAGCTTGGGGCTAGCGGGAGTGGATGAGCAGTTCTTC. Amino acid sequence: CASSLGLAGVDEQFF.

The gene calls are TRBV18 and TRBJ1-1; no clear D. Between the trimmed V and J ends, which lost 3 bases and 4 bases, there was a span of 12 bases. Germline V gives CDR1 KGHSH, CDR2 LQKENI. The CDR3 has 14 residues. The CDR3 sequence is CASSPQGLATEAFF. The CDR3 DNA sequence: TGTGCCAGCTCACCCCAAGGGCTTGCCACTGAAGCTTTCTTT.

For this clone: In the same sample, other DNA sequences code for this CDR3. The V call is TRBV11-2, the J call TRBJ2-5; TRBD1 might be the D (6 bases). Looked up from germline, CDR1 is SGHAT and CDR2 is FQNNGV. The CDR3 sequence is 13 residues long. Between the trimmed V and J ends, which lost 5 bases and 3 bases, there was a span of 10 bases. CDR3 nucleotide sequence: TGTGCCAGCAGCCCGGACAGAGAAGAGACCCAGTACTTC. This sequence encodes CASSPDREETQYF. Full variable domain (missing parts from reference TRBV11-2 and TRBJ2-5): EAGVAQSPRYKIIEKRQSVAFWCNPISGHATLYWYQQILGQGPKLLIQFQNNGVVDDSQLPKDRFSAERLKGVDSTLKIQPAKLEDSAVYLCASSPDREETQYFGPGTRLLVL.

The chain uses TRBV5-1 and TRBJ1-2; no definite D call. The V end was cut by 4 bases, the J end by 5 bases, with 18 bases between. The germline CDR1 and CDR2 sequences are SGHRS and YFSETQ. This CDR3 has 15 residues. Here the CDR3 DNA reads TGCGCCAGCAGCGTCGCTTCTCCCCGTGGGTATGGCTACACCTTC. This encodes CASSVASPRGYGYTF.

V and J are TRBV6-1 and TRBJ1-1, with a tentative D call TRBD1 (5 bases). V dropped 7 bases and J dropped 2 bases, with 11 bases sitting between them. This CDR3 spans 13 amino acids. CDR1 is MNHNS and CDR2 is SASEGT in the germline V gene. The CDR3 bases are TGTGCCAGCATCCTGTGGACAAACACTGAAGCTTTCTTT. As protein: CASILWTNTEAFF.